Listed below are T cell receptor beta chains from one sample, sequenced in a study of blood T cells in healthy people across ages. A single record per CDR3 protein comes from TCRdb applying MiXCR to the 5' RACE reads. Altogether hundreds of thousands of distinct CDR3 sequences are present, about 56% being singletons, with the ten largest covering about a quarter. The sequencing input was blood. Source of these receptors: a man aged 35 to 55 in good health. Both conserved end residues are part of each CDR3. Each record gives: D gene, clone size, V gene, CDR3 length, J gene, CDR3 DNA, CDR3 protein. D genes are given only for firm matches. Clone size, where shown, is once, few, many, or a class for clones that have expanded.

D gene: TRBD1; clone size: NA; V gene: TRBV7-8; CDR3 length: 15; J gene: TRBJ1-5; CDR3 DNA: TGTGCCGGCAGCTTAAGCAGGGGGCGGATTCAGCCCCAGCATTTT; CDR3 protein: CAGSLSRGRIQPQHF
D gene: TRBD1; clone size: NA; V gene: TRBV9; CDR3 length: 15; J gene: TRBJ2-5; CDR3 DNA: TGTGCCAGCGGCCTGACAGGGGGCTTTAGGGAGACCCAGTACTTC; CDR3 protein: CASGLTGGFRETQYF
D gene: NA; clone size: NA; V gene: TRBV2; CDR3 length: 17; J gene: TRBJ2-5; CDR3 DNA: TGTGCCAGCAGGGAACTGGATACAGGGACGCGTTCGGAGACCCAGTACTTC; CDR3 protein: CASRELDTGTRSETQYF
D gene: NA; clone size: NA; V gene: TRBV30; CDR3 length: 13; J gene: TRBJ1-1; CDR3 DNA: TGTGCCTGCCAAGTCAGGGCGGGTACTGAAGCTTTCTTT; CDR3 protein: CACQVRAGTEAFF
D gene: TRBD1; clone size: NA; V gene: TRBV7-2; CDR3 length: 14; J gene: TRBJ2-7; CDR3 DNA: TGTGCCAGCAGCCGTGGACAGGGGGCATTCGAGCAGTACTTC; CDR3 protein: CASSRGQGAFEQYF
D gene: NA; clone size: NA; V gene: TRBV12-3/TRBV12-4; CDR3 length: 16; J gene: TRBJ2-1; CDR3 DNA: TGTGCCAGCAGTCCGTGGGTAGTTGCGGCCTACAATGAGCAGTTCTTC; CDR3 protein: CASSPWVVAAYNEQFF
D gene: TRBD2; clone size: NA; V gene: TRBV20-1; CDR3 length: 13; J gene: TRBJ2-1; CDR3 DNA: TGCAGTGTCAGGACTAGCGATTACAATGAGCAGTTCTTC; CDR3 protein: CSVRTSDYNEQFF
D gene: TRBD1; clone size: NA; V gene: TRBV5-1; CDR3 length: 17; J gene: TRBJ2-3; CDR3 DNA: TGCGCCAGCCGTACCGGCTCCGGGACAGGGGTGACCTATACGCAGTATTTT; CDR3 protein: CASRTGSGTGVTYTQYF
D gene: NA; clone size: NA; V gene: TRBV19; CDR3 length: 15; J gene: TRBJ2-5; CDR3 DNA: TGTGCCAGTAGTATAGTACCGGGAGACGGAGAGACCCAGTACTTC; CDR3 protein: CASSIVPGDGETQYF
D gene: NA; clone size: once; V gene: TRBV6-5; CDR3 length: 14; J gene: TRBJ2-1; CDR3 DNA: TGTGCCAGCAGTTACTACGACAGAAGCGATGAGCAGTTCTTC; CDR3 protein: CASSYYDRSDEQFF
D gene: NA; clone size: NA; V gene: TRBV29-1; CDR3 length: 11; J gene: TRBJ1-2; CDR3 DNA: TGCAGCGTCGCTACAGCGGATGGCTACACCTTC; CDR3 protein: CSVATADGYTF
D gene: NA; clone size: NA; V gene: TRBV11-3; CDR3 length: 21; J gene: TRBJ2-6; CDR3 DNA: TGTGCCAGCAGCTTAGATCTGGGAGTTTGGTCCACCCTCTCTGGGGCCAACGTCCAGACTTTC; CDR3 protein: CASSLDLGVWSTLSGANVQTF
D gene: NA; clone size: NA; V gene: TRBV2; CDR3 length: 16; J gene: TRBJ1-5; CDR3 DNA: TGTGCCAGCAGCGGGACGGGGGCCTATAGCAATCAGCCCCAGCATTTT; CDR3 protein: CASSGTGAYSNQPQHF
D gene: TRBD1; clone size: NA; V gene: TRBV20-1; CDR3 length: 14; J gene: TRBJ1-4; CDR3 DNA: TGCAGTGCTAGAGGAGACAGGGTTGGGGAAAAACTGTTTTTT; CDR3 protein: CSARGDRVGEKLFF
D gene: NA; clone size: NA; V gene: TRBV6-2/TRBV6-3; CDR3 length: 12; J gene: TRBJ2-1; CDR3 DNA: TGTGCCAGCAGTTACGGGTTCCATGAGCAGTTCTTC; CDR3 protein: CASSYGFHEQFF
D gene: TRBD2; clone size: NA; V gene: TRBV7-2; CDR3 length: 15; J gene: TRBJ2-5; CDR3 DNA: TGTGCCAGCAGGAGGACTAGCGGGAGTCAAGAGACCCAGTACTTC; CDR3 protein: CASRRTSGSQETQYF
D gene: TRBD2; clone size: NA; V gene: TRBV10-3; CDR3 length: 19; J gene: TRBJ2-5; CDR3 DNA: TGTGCCATCCAACCCGGGACTAGCGGGGGGGAACGATTCCAAGAGACCCAGTACTTC; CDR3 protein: CAIQPGTSGGERFQETQYF
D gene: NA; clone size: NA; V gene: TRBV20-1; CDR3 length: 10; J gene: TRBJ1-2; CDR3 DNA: TGCAGTGCAGGGGTACCCGGCTACACCTTC; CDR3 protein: CSAGVPGYTF
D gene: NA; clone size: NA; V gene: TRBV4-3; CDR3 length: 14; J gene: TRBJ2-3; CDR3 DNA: TGCGCCAGCAGCAGGACTGCCCCGGGAGATACGCAGTATTTT; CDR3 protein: CASSRTAPGDTQYF
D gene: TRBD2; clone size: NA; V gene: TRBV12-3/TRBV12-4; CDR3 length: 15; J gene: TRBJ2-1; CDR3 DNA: TGTGCCAGCAGCCCCGGGGAGGGACGGGTCAATGAGCAGTTCTTC; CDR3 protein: CASSPGEGRVNEQFF
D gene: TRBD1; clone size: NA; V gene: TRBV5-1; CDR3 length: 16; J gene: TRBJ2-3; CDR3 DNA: TGCGCCAGCAGCTTGGGCAGGGGGCTAAGCACAGATACGCAGTATTTT; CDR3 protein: CASSLGRGLSTDTQYF
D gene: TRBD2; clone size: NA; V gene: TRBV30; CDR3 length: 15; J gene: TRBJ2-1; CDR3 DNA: TGTGCCTGGAGTGTAGGTGGCGGGGGGCTCAATGAGCAGTTCTTC; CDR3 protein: CAWSVGGGGLNEQFF
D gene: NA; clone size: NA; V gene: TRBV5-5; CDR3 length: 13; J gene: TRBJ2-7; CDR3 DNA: TGTGCCAGCAGTCCTAGTAGAGGGTACGAGCAGTACTTC; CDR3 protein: CASSPSRGYEQYF
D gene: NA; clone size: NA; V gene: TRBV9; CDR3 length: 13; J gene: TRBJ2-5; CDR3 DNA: TGTGCCAGCAGCGGGGTGGTGGGGGAGACCCAGTACTTC; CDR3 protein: CASSGVVGETQYF
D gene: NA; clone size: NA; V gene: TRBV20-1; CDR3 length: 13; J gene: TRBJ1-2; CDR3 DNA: TGCAGTGCTAGAGCCATGGGGGCTAATGGCTACACCTTC; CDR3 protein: CSARAMGANGYTF
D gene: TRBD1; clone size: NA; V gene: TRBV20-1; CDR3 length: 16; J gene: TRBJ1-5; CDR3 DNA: TGCAGTGCTAGAGCGCCTCGGACAGGGATGGGTCAGCCCCAGCATTTT; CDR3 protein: CSARAPRTGMGQPQHF
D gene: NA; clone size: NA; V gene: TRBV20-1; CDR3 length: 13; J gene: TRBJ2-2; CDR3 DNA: TGCAGTGCTAGCCCAAGCAGCACCGGGGAGCTGTTTTTT; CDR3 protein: CSASPSSTGELFF
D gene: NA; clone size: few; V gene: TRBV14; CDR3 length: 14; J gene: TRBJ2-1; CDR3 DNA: TGTGCCAGCAGCCAAGAAATCTCCTACAATGAGCAGTTCTTC; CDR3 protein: CASSQEISYNEQFF
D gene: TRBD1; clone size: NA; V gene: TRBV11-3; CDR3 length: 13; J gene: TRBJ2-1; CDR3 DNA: TGTGCCAGCAGCCCCGGGCACAGGGGGGAGCAGTTCTTC; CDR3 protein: CASSPGHRGEQFF
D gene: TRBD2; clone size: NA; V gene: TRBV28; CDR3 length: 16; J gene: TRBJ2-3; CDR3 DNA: TGTGCCAGCAGTCCACTGGGACTAGCAGCCGGGGATACGCAGTATTTT; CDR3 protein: CASSPLGLAAGDTQYF
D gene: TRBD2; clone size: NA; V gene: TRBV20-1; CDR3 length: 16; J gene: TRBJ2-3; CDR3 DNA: TGCAGTGCTAGAGATCTCCAGGGACTAGTTTCTCATACGCAGTATTTT; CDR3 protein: CSARDLQGLVSHTQYF
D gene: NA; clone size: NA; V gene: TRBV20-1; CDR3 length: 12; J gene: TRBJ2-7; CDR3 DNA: TGCAGTGCTAGAGAGTCCAGCCACGAGCAGTACTTC; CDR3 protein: CSARESSHEQYF
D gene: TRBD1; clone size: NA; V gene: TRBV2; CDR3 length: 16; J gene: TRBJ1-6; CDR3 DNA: TGTGCCAGCAGTGTGGACGTTGGACAGGGGAATTCACCTCTCCACTTT; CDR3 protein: CASSVDVGQGNSPLHF
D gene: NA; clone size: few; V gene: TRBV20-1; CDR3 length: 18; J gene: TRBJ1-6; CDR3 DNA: TGCAGCCCAACCCGAACTACAGGGCTCAGCTCCTATAATTCACCCCTCCACTTT; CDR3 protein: CSPTRTTGLSSYNSPLHF